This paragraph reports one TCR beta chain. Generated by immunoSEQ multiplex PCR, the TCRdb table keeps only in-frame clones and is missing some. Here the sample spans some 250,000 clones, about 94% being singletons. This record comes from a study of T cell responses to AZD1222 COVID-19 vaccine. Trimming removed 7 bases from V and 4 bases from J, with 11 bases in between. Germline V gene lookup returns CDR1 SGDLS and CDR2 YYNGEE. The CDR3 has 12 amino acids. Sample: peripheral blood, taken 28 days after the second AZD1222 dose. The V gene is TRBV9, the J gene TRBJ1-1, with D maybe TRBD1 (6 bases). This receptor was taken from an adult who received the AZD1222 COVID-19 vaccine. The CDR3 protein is CASGRGTTEAFF. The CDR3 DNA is TGTGCCAGCGGGAGGGGGACCACTGAAGCTTTCTTT.